This TCR beta chain derives from a study of shared clonotypes between healthy human individuals. Findings of the study overall: It was the few donors that limited the genetic and exposure-history diversity represented.

The run depth of the assay was deep. The data were produced by immunoSEQ multiplex PCR, yet TCRdb's version contains in-frame clones alone and is incomplete. The sample has some 490,000 clones, about 78% seen once. The CDR3 extends over 17 amino acids. Trimming took off 1 base at V and 2 bases at J, with 21 bases between the two ends. CDR1 is GTSNPN, CDR2 SVGIG, per germline (reference sequence). Note on this clone: Its antigen is undetermined.

The donors, all of them Caucasian adults, lived in Nashville, Tennessee. The TCR comes from a woman in her thirties or forties in good health. Some clones in this sample may be carry-over from other donors' samples. The chain carries TRBV30 and TRBJ2-7; D call uncertain. Sequencing was carried out using PBMCs. The CDR3 sequence is CAWSAPGPKILTYEQYF. The CDR3 DNA reads as TGTGCCTGGAGTGCCCCGGGCCCCAAGATTCTCACCTACGAGCAGTACTTC.